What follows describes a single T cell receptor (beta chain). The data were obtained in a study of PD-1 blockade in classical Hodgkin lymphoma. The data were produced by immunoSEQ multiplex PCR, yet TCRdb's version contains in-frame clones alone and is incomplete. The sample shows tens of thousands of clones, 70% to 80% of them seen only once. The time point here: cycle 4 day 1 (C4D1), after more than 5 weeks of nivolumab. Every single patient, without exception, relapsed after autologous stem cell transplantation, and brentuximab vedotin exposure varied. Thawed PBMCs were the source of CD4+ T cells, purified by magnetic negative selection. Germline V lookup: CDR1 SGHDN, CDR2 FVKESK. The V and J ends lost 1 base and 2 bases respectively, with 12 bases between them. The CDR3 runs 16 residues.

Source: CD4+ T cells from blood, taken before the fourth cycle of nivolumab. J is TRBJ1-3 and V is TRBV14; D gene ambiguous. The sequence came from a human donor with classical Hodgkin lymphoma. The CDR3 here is CASSQVVWAPGNTIYF. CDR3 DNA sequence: TGTGCCAGCAGCCAAGTCGTTTGGGCTCCTGGAAACACCATATATTTT.